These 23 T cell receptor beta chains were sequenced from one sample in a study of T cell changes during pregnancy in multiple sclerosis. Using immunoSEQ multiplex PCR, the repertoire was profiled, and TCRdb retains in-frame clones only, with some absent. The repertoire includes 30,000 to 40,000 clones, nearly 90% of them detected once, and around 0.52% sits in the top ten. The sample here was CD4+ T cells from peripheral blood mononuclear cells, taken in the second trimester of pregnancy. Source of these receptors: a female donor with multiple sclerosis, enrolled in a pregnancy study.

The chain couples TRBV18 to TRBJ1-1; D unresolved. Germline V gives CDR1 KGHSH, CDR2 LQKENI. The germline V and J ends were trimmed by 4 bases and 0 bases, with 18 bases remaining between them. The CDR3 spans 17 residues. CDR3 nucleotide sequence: TGTGCCAGCTCACTTCAAAAGGGCGGGAGGATGAACACTGAAGCTTTCTTT. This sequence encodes CASSLQKGGRMNTEAFF.

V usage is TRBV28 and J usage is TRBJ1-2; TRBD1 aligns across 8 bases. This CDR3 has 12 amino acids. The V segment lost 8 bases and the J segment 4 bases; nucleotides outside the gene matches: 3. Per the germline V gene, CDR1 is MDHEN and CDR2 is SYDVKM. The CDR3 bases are TGTGCCAGCGGAACAGGGGGCTATGGCTACACCTTC. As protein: CASGTGGYGYTF.

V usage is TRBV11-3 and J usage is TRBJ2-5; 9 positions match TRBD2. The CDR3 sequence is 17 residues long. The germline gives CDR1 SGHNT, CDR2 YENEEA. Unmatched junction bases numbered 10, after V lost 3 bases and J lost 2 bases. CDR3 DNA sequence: TGTGCCAGCAGCTTTACTTCGGGGACTAGCTTACAAGAGACCCAGTACTTC. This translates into CASSFTSGTSLQETQYF.

In DNA, the CDR3 is TGTGCCAGCAGCTTGGCGGAAATAGACAGGGAGTACAATGAGCAGTTCTTC. Protein product: CASSLAEIDREYNEQFF. This chain uses TRBV5-7 with TRBJ2-1, with 7 bases matching TRBD1. TRBV5-7 is reported as an ORF; its role is uncertain. V lost 0 bases, J lost 4 bases, and 10 bases stayed unmatched. The CDR3 consists of 17 residues.

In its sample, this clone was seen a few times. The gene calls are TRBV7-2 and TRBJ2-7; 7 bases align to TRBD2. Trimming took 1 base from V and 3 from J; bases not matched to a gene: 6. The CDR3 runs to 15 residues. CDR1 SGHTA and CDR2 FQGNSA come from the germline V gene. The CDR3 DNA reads TGTGCCAGCAGCTTAGAGGGCGGGGGTCTCTACGAGCAGTACTTC. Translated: CASSLEGGGLYEQYF.

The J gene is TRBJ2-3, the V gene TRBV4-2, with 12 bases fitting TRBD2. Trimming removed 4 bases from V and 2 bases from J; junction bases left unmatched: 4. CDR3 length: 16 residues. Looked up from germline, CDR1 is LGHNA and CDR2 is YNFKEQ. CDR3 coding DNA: TGTGCCAGCAGCCGCCGACTAGCGGGGGACACAGATACGCAGTATTTT. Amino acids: CASSRRLAGDTDTQYF.

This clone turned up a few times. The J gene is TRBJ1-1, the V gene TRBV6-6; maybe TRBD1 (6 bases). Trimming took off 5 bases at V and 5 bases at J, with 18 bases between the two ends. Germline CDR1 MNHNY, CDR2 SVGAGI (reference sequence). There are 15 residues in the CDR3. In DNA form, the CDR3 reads TGTGCCAGCAGTACGGACAGAACCCTCGGGACTGAAGCTTTCTTT. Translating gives CASSTDRTLGTEAFF.

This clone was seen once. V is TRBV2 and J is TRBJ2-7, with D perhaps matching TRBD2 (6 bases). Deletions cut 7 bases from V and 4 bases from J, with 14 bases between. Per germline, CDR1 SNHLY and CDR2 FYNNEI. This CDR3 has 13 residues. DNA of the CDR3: TGTGCCAGCACGCGGGGCCTCGAGTACGAGCAGTACTTC. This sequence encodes CASTRGLEYEQYF.

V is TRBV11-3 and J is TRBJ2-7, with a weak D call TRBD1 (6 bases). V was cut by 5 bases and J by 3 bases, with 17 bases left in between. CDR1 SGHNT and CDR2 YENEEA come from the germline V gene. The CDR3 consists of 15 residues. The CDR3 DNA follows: TGTGCCAGCAGCATAGCCCCGGACAGCTTCTACGAGCAGTACTTC. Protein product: CASSIAPDSFYEQYF.

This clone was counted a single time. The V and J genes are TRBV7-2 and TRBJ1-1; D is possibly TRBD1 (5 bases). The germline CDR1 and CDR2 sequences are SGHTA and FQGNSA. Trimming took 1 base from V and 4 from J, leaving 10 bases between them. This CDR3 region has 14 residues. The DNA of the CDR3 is TGTGCCAGCAGCTTAGTTCAGGGTACCACTGAAGCTTTCTTT. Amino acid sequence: CASSLVQGTTEAFF.

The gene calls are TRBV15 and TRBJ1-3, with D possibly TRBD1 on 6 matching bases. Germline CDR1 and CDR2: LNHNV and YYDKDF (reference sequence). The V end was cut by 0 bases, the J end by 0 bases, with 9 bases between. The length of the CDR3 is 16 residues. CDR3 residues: CATSREDSISGNTIYF. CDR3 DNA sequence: TGTGCCACCAGCAGAGAGGACAGCATCTCTGGAAACACCATATATTTT.

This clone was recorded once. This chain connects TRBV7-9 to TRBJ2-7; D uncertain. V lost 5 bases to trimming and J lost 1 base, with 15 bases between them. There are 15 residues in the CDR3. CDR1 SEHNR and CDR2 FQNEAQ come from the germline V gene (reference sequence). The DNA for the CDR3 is TGTGCCAGCAGCGCCGAAAATGGCAGATCCTACGAGCAGTACTTC. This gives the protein CASSAENGRSYEQYF.

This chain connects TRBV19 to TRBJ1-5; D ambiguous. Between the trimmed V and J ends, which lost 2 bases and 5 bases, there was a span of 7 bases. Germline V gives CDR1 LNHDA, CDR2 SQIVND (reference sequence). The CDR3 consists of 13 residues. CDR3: CASSITRDQPQHF. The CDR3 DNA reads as TGTGCCAGTAGTATAACCCGAGATCAGCCCCAGCATTTT.

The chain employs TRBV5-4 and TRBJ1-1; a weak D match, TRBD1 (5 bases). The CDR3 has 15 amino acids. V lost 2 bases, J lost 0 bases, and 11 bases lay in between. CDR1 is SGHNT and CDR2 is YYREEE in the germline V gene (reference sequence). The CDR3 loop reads CASSFGGPMNTEAFF. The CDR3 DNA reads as TGTGCCAGCAGCTTCGGGGGTCCCATGAACACTGAAGCTTTCTTT.

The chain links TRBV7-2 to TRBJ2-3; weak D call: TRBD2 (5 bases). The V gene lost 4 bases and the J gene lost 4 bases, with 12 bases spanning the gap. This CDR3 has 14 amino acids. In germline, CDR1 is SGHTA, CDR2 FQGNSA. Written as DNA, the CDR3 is TGTGCCAGCAGCTCAAGGGAGCGCGCAGATACGCAGTATTTT. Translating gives CASSSRERADTQYF.

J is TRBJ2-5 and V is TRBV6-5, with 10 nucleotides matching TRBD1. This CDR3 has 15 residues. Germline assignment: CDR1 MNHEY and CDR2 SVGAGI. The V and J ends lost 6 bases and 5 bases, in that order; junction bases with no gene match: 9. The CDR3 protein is CASRVDRGRLETQYF. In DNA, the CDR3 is TGTGCCAGCAGAGTCGACAGGGGGCGATTGGAGACCCAGTACTTC.

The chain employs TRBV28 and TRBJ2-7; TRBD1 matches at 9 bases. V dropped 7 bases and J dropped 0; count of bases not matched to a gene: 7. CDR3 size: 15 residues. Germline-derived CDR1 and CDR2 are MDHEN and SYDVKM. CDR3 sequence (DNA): TGTGCCAGCATCCCGACAGGGGGGATCTCCTACGAGCAGTACTTC. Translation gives CASIPTGGISYEQYF.

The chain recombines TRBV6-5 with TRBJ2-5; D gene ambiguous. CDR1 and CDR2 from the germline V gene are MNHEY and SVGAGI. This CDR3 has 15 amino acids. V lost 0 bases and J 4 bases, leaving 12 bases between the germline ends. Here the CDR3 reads CASSYSPSIPETQYF. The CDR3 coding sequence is TGTGCCAGCAGTTACTCCCCTAGTATTCCAGAGACCCAGTACTTC.

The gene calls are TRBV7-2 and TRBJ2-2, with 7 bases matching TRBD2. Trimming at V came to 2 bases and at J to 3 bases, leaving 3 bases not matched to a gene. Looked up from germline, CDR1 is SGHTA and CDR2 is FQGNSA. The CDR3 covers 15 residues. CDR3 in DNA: TGTGCCAGCAGCTTACAACGGGGGGACACCGGGGAGCTGTTTTTT. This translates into CASSLQRGDTGELFF.

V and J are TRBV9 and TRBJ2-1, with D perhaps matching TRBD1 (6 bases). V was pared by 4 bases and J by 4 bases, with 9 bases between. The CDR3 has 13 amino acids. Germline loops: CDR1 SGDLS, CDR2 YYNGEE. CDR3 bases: TGTGCCAGCAGCATGGACAGTTACAATGAGCAGTTCTTC. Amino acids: CASSMDSYNEQFF.

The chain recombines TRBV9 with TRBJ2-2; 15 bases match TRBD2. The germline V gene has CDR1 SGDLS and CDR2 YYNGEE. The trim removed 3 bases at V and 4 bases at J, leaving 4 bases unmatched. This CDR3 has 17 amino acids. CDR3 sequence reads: CASSEGLAGGVTGELFF. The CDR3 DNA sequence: TGTGCCAGCAGCGAGGGACTAGCGGGAGGTGTCACCGGGGAGCTGTTTTTT. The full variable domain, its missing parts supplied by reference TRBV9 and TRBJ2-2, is DSGVTQTPKHLITATGQRVTLRCSPRSGDLSVYWYQQSLDQGLQFLIQYYNGEERAKGNILERFSAQQFPDLHSELNLSSLELGDSALYFCASSEGLAGGVTGELFFGEGSRLTVL.

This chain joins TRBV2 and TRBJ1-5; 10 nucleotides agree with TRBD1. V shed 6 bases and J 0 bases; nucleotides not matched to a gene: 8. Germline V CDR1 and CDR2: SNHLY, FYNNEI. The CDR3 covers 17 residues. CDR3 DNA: TGTGCCAGCAGACGGGACAGGGGCATTTATAGCAATCAGCCCCAGCATTTT. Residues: CASRRDRGIYSNQPQHF.

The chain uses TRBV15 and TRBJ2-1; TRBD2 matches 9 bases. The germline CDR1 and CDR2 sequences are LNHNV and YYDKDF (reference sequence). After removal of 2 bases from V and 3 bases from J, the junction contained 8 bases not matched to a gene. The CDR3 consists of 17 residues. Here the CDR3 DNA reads TGTGCCACCAGCAGACCCCCAGGGCGGGAGGGCTACAATGAGCAGTTCTTC. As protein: CATSRPPGREGYNEQFF.